This T cell receptor beta chain was identified in a study of T cell repertoires in ileal Crohn's disease. At the level of the study: Surgery for a complication: stricturing in 61%, penetrating in roughly 40%. The M6 sample came from neoterminal ileum during colonoscopy after surgery. The study, taken as a whole, reports: Every patient over 26.8% clonality showed endoscopic recurrence. Within the first postoperative year, endoscopy came at median approximately 6.7 months.

Indicated time point: neoterminal ileum biopsy at postoperative endoscopy, about 6 months after surgery. The repertoire was sequenced with immunoSEQ multiplex PCR; TCRdb's copy has only in-frame clones and lacks some. This sample carries about 16,000 clones, around 70% of them seen once, and the ten largest clones take about 4%. Germline V gene sequence: CDR1 ENHRY, CDR2 SYGVKD. V was clipped by 11 bases and J by 3 bases; unmatched bases: 14. CDR3 length: 15 residues. Details on this clone: Its antigen is currently unknown.

The source is an adult with Crohn's disease. Sequencing input: ileal tissue. The chain has TRBV10-3 and TRBJ2-3; 7 bases agree with TRBD2. The CDR3 DNA follows: TGTGCCTCGTCCCGGCGCGGGAGACTTACAGATACGCAGTATTTT. Translated: CASSRRGRLTDTQYF.